What follows are 13 T cell receptor beta chains derived from one specimen sequenced in a study of shared clonotypes between healthy human individuals. TCRdb's copy holds only in-frame clones and misses some; the assay was immunoSEQ multiplex PCR. The data hold some 2,500,000 clones, with 93% observed a single time. Source material: naive CD4+ T cells from PBMCs. Subset here: CD45RA+ positively selected. The receptors were sampled from a man between 18 and 35 years old in good health. Some clones in this sample may be carry-over from other donors' samples.

J is TRBJ2-7 and V is TRBV29-1, with D hard to call. There are 12 residues in the CDR3. V lost 7 bases and J lost 0, with 10 bases in between. The germline gives CDR1 SQVTM, CDR2 ANQGSEA. CDR3 loop: CSAQTTSYEQYF. In DNA form, the CDR3 reads TGCAGCGCCCAGACAACCTCCTACGAGCAGTACTTC.

The chain links TRBV6-1 to TRBJ1-1; 8 nucleotides match TRBD1. The CDR3 runs 14 residues. After removal of 8 bases from V and 4 bases from J, the junction contained 9 bases not matched to a gene. Germline CDR1 and CDR2: MNHNS and SASEGT. CDR3 in DNA: TGTGCCAGCCATTACAGGGGGGATCCCACTGAAGCTTTCTTT. Translated, it gives CASHYRGDPTEAFF.

V gene TRBV5-1 combines with J gene TRBJ1-4, with D perhaps matching TRBD1 (5 bases). Germline CDR1 is SGHRS and CDR2 is YFSETQ. The CDR3 is 13 residues long. Trimming removed 3 bases at V and 6 bases at J, with 9 bases between. This CDR3 is CASSSGGDEKLFF. CDR3 coding DNA: TGCGCCAGCAGCTCGGGAGGGGATGAAAAACTGTTTTTT.

This sequence joins TRBV5-5 and TRBJ2-7; unclear D gene. The CDR3 extends over 13 amino acids. CDR1 and CDR2 from the germline V gene are SGHKS and YYEKEE (reference sequence). Trimming removed 0 bases from V and 3 bases from J, with 7 bases in between. CDR3 sequence reads: CASSLAGIYEQYF. CDR3 sequence (DNA): TGTGCCAGCAGCTTGGCCGGCATCTACGAGCAGTACTTC.

Points on this clone: The sample carries other DNA sequences with the same CDR3. The chain couples TRBV28 to TRBJ2-7; 7 bases map to TRBD2. CDR3 length: 11 amino acids. Per the germline V gene, CDR1 is MDHEN and CDR2 is SYDVKM. CDR3 residues: CASGTGYEQYF. The CDR3 coding sequence is TGTGCAAGCGGGACGGGCTACGAGCAGTACTTC.

This chain uses TRBV27 with TRBJ2-3; D is perhaps TRBD2 (6 bases). V lost 5 bases, J lost 6 bases, and 12 bases lay in between. CDR3 length: 13 residues. Germline CDR1 is MNHEY and CDR2 is SMNVEV (reference sequence). The CDR3 DNA reads TGTGCCAGCAGTGATGGGGAGGTGGATACGCAGTATTTT. This translates into CASSDGEVDTQYF.

This clone was observed a single time. The J gene is TRBJ2-7, the V gene TRBV10-3; unclear D gene. The germline V gene encodes CDR1 ENHRY and CDR2 SYGVKD. The CDR3 loop spans 16 amino acids. The V gene lost 4 bases and the J gene lost 1 base, with 17 bases spanning the gap. The CDR3 sequence: CAISAYMSYDSYEQYF. The CDR3 bases are TGTGCCATCAGTGCGTATATGTCATACGATTCCTACGAGCAGTACTTC.

This clone was picked up a small number of times. Distinct nucleotide sequences in the sample also encode this CDR3. This rearrangement joins TRBV5-1 to TRBJ1-1; unclear D gene. The CDR3 length is 13 residues. Germline-derived CDR1 and CDR2 are SGHRS and YFSETQ. Trimming stripped 0 bases from V and 1 base from J, with 4 bases between. This chain's CDR3 is CASSLAPNTEAFF. CDR3 in DNA: TGCGCCAGCAGCTTGGCCCCGAACACTGAAGCTTTCTTT.

This rearrangement joins TRBV9 to TRBJ2-1; 10 bases map to TRBD2. Germline V gene lookup returns CDR1 SGDLS and CDR2 YYNGEE. The CDR3 covers 15 residues. V was pared by 4 bases and J by 5 bases, with 6 bases of the junction left unmatched. Written as DNA, the CDR3 is TGTGCCAGCAGCCGGGGGACTAGCGAGCACAATGAGCAGTTCTTC. Translating gives CASSRGTSEHNEQFF.

V gene TRBV19 combines with J gene TRBJ1-2; D not certain. Germline assignment: CDR1 LNHDA and CDR2 SQIVND (reference sequence). Trimming took 10 bases from V and 2 from J, leaving 5 bases between them. The CDR3 extends over 10 amino acids. The CDR3 sequence is CANRNYGYTF. CDR3 nucleotide sequence: TGTGCCAACCGAAACTATGGCTACACCTTC.

The chain links TRBV4-1 to TRBJ2-7, with 10 bases fitting TRBD2. The CDR3 totals 16 residues. The trim removed 4 bases at V and 0 bases at J, leaving 6 bases unmatched. The germline gives CDR1 MGHRA, CDR2 YSYEKL. This CDR3 reads CASSRQAGGPSYEQYF. The CDR3 DNA is TGCGCCAGCAGCCGTCAAGCGGGAGGGCCCTCCTACGAGCAGTACTTC.

The V and J genes are TRBV30 and TRBJ2-2, with D perhaps TRBD1 (6 bases). Per the germline V gene, CDR1 is GTSNPN and CDR2 is SVGIG (reference sequence). V lost 2 bases to trimming and J lost 7 bases, with 8 bases between them. The CDR3 covers 12 residues. The CDR3, as DNA: TGTGCCTGGAGTCAGGGGTACGGGGAGCTGTTTTTT. Encoded protein: CAWSQGYGELFF.

The V and J genes are TRBV4-2 and TRBJ2-1, with a tentative D call TRBD2 (5 bases). V shed 0 bases and J shed 12 bases, with 12 bases lying between them. Germline values: CDR1 LGHNA, CDR2 YNFKEQ. CDR3 size: 13 residues. CDR3 in amino acids: CASSQEPGVSQFF. The DNA for the CDR3 is TGTGCCAGCAGCCAAGAACCCGGGGTTTCGCAGTTCTTC.